This T cell receptor (beta chain) is from a study of T cells in Graves' hyperthyroidism and ophthalmopathy. This clonotype was counted many times. The investigators amplified TCR beta CDR3 regions from RNA transcripts. The HTBI primer set served for first-round RT-PCR of the TCR CDR3. Each CDR3 protein is one row after TCRdb ran MiXCR on the multiplex PCR reads. The sample lists about half a million distinct CDR3 sequences; about 20% were seen once. Clinical symptoms, serum thyroxine, TRAb, thyroid ultrasound and orbital computed tomography established diagnosis. The CDR3 sequence is 14 residues long. Trimming cost V 7 bases and J 1 base; bases outside gene matches: 6.

The sequence derives from a man aged 18 to 29 with Graves' hyperthyroidism. Material: blood. The rearrangement joins TRBV12-3 or TRBV12-4 to TRBJ1-1; 7 bases match TRBD1. This chain's CDR3 is CASTKTGSNTEAFF. CDR3 in DNA: TGTGCCAGCACCAAGACAGGGTCGAACACTGAAGCTTTCTTT.